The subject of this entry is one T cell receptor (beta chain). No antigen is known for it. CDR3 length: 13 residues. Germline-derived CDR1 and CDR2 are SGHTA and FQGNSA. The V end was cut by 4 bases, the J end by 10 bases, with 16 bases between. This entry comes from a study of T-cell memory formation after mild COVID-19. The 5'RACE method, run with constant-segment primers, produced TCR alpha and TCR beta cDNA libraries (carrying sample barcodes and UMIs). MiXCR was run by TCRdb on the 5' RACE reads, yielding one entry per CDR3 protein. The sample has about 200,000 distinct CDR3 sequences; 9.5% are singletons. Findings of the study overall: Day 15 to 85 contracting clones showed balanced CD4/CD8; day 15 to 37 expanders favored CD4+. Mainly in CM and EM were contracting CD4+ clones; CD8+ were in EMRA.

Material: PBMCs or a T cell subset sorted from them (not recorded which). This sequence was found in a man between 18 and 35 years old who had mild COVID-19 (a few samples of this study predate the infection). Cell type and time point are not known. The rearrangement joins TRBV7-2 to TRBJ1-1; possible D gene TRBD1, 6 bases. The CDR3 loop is CASSSAAGVGAFF. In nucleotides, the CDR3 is TGTGCCAGCAGCTCCGCGGCAGGGGTAGGAGCTTTCTTT.